These 18 T cell receptor beta chains were sequenced from one sample in a study of OX40 agonist ivuxolimab in advanced cancers. The library was obtained by the immunoSEQ multiplex PCR assay. In its TCRdb copy, this immuneACCESS table keeps in-frame sequences only and misses some clones. Where compared with another copy, unresolved V genes explain less than half of these, and the others have no known cause. Present in this sample are roughly 90,000 clones, roughly 93% of which were seen just once. Jointly, the top ten make up 0.3% to 0.4% of the sample. The material was CD4+ or CD8+ T cells sorted from blood, obtained in a trial of the OX40 agonist ivuxolimab. The receptors stem from an adult with an advanced solid tumor such as melanoma, head and neck, liver or kidney cancer.

This chain joins TRBV6-1 and TRBJ1-4, with a possible D match to TRBD1 (5 bases). Germline V gene sequence: CDR1 MNHNS, CDR2 SASEGT. The CDR3 runs to 15 residues. V was shortened by 4 bases and J by 0 bases, with 9 bases between the two germline ends. In DNA form, the CDR3 reads TGTGCCAGCAGTGCCGGACAAGCAACTAATGAAAAACTGTTTTTT. The encoded protein is CASSAGQATNEKLFF.

The chain joins TRBV19 to TRBJ2-5; 8 positions agree with TRBD1. In germline, CDR1 is LNHDA, CDR2 SQIVND (reference sequence). Germline trimming cut 5 bases from V and 4 bases from J; bases unmatched to any gene: 15. The CDR3 consists of 17 residues. The CDR3 DNA is TGTGCCAGTAGTCCCTCCCCCGGCAGGGGGCGTTCAGAGACCCAGTACTTC. This encodes CASSPSPGRGRSETQYF. Full variable domain (missing parts from reference TRBV19 and TRBJ2-5): DGGITQSPKYLFRKEGQNVTLSCEQNLNHDAMYWYRQDPGQGLRLIYYSQIVNDFQKGDIAEGYSVSREKKESFPLTVTSAQKNPTAFYLCASSPSPGRGRSETQYFGPGTRLLVL.

The chain joins TRBV28 to TRBJ1-2; TRBD1 is a possible D gene (5 bases). V lost 6 bases and J lost 7, with 24 bases in between. The CDR3 totals 16 residues. Germline assignment: CDR1 MDHEN and CDR2 SYDVKM. CDR3 region: CASSPGAGWSVGGYTF. The CDR3 DNA follows: TGTGCCAGCAGCCCCGGGGCGGGATGGAGTGTAGGTGGCTACACCTTC.

The genes are TRBV7-3 and TRBJ2-5; 9 bases align to TRBD1. The J segment lost 5 bases and the V segment lost 6 bases, leaving 10 bases of the junction unmatched. Germline V CDR1 and CDR2: SGHTA, FQGTGA. This CDR3 is built from 15 residues. The CDR3 nucleotides are TGTGCCAGCAGGACCGGGACAGGGTTACAGGAGACCCAGTACTTC. Protein: CASRTGTGLQETQYF.

The chain combines TRBV28 with TRBJ2-7; the match to TRBD2 covers 7 bases. Germline V CDR1 and CDR2: MDHEN, SYDVKM. CDR3 length: 15 residues. Germline trimming cut 2 bases from V and 4 bases from J; bases unmatched to any gene: 8. Here the CDR3 reads CASSLPGLREYEQYF. The CDR3 nucleotides read TGTGCCAGCAGTTTACCGGGTTTGCGGGAGTACGAGCAGTACTTC.

The chain has TRBV19 and TRBJ2-6; D perhaps matches TRBD1 (5 bases). This CDR3 has 16 residues. Trimming left V 4 bases short and J 0 bases short, with 10 bases between. Germline V gene data show CDR1 as LNHDA and CDR2 as SQIVND (reference sequence). DNA of the CDR3: TGTGCCAGTAGTAGCACAGGAACCTCTGGGGCCAACGTCCTGACTTTC. It specifies CASSSTGTSGANVLTF. Supplemented by reference TRBV19 and TRBJ2-6, the full variable domain reads DGGITQSPKYLFRKEGQNVTLSCEQNLNHDAMYWYRQDPGQGLRLIYYSQIVNDFQKGDIAEGYSVSREKKESFPLTVTSAQKNPTAFYLCASSSTGTSGANVLTFGAGSRLTVL.

This chain links TRBV9 with TRBJ2-6; D is unresolved. The CDR3 has 17 residues. V was shortened by 3 bases and J by 0 bases, with 13 bases between the two germline ends. Germline V gene sequence: CDR1 SGDLS, CDR2 YYNGEE. DNA for the CDR3: TGTGCCAGCAGCGCTGGTGGGATTTACTCTGGGGCCAACGTCCTGACTTTC. Amino acids: CASSAGGIYSGANVLTF.

The chain links TRBV5-4 to TRBJ2-1, with 7 nucleotides matching TRBD2. This CDR3 spans 16 amino acids. Germline V gene sequence: CDR1 SGHNT, CDR2 YYREEE (reference sequence). Germline trimming cut 2 bases from V and 8 bases from J; bases unmatched to any gene: 13. CDR3 nucleotides: TGTGCCAGCAGCTTATCGGGGACTAACCTTGCGCATGAGCAGTTCTTC. This codes for CASSLSGTNLAHEQFF.

This sequence joins TRBV15 and TRBJ1-5; D is undetermined. V lost 0 bases and J 11 bases, leaving 8 bases between the germline ends. Germline values: CDR1 LNHNV, CDR2 YYDKDF (reference sequence). The CDR3 is 12 residues long. The CDR3 is CATSRDGRSQHF. The CDR3 DNA sequence: TGTGCCACCAGCAGAGATGGGAGGTCCCAGCATTTT.

The chain carries TRBV28 and TRBJ2-7, with 8 bases lining up with TRBD1. Germline CDR1 MDHEN, CDR2 SYDVKM. V dropped 3 bases and J dropped 2; count of bases not matched to a gene: 3. This CDR3 contains 14 residues. CDR3 in amino acids: CASSFIRGPYEQYF. The CDR3 nucleotides read TGTGCCAGCAGTTTTATCAGGGGGCCCTACGAGCAGTACTTC.

The CDR3 nucleotides read TGTGCCAGCAGCTTTGAACTAGCGAGCGAGCAGTACTTC. Residues: CASSFELASEQYF. The rearrangement joins TRBV5-4 to TRBJ2-7; the match to TRBD2 covers 7 bases. The ends lost 2 bases at V and 6 bases at J; junction bases unmatched: 5. CDR3 size: 13 residues. CDR1 and CDR2 (germline): SGHNT, YYREEE (reference sequence).

CDR3: CASSSEASSGTSTDTQYF. Here the CDR3 DNA reads TGTGCCAGCAGCTCCGAGGCGTCTAGCGGAACAAGCACAGATACGCAGTATTTT. The gene calls are TRBV7-9 and TRBJ2-3; 7 positions agree with TRBD2. J lost 0 bases, V lost 4 bases, and 13 bases had no gene match. The CDR3 is 18 amino acids. Germline CDR1 reads SEHNR; CDR2 reads FQNEAQ (reference sequence).

This clone was found once. This chain joins TRBV29-1 and TRBJ1-5, with D uncertain. The CDR3 consists of 13 residues. CDR1 is SQVTM, CDR2 ANQGSEA, per germline. The V end lost 4 bases, the J end lost 3 bases, and 10 bases lay between the germline ends. The DNA of the CDR3 is TGCAGCGTTGGCCCCGGTTCCAATCAGCCCCAGCATTTT. Translated, it gives CSVGPGSNQPQHF. Full variable domain (remainder filled in from reference TRBV29-1 and TRBJ1-5): SAVISQKPSRDICQRGTSLTIQCQVDSQVTMMFWYRQQPGQSLTLIATANQGSEATYESGFVIDKFPISRPNLTFSTLTVSNMSPEDSSIYLCSVGPGSNQPQHFGDGTRLSIL.

The chain links TRBV13 to TRBJ2-7; TRBD2 agrees at 9 bases. The V gene's germline CDR1 is PRHDT and CDR2 FYEKMQ (reference sequence). V lost 5 bases to trimming and J lost 5 bases; unmatched junction nucleotides: 7. This CDR3 spans 14 amino acids. CDR3 coding DNA: TGTGCCAGCAGCCCCCCCCTAGCGGGAAACGAGCAGTACTTC. Its protein is CASSPPLAGNEQYF.

This chain's CDR3 is CASSPSRETVTQYF. The CDR3 coding sequence is TGTGCCAGCTCACCATCGCGGGAGACGGTTACGCAGTATTTT. This chain uses TRBV18 with TRBJ2-3; 7 bases map to TRBD2. Unmatched junction bases numbered 7, after V lost 2 bases and J lost 8 bases. The germline V gene has CDR1 KGHSH and CDR2 LQKENI. The CDR3 runs to 14 residues.

This rearrangement joins TRBV7-8 to TRBJ2-1, with unresolved D. Trimming removed 1 base at V and 5 bases at J, with 15 bases between. Germline V gene data show CDR1 as SGHVS and CDR2 as FQNEAQ. This CDR3 spans 16 amino acids. In DNA form, the CDR3 reads TGTGCCAGCAGCTTAGTGCGAGGAGTGCCTCACAATGAGCAGTTCTTC. This gives the protein CASSLVRGVPHNEQFF.

V and J are TRBV9 and TRBJ1-2, with unresolved D. Trimming removed 4 bases from V and 7 bases from J, with 17 bases in between. The CDR3 extends over 14 amino acids. CDR1 is SGDLS, CDR2 YYNGEE, per germline. CDR3 residues: CASSLDDGRVGYTF. In nucleotides, the CDR3 is TGTGCCAGCAGCCTCGATGACGGGAGGGTTGGCTACACCTTC.

The chain joins TRBV7-8 to TRBJ2-3; D is uncertain. This CDR3 is 16 amino acids long. In germline, CDR1 is SGHVS, CDR2 FQNEAQ. The V and J ends lost 5 bases and 5 bases respectively, with 20 bases between them. The CDR3 coding sequence is TGTGCCAGCAGCCCAGAGTATCGGCTAGACCAAGATACGCAGTATTTT. Translation gives CASSPEYRLDQDTQYF.